Below, 24 T cell receptor beta chains from the same sample are listed, as sequenced in a study of T cell responses to AZD1222 COVID-19 vaccine. Here immunoSEQ multiplex PCR was the method, and the copy in TCRdb shows in-frame clones only, minus some. The sample contains fewer than 150,000 clones, 92% of which appear only once. The sequenced sample was peripheral blood, obtained 28 days after the second AZD1222 dose. Receptor source: an adult who received the AZD1222 COVID-19 vaccine.

J is TRBJ1-1 and V is TRBV6-6; D remains ambiguous. The CDR3 length is 14 residues. CDR1 is MNHNY, CDR2 SVGAGI, per germline (reference sequence). Trimming cost V 4 bases and J 4 bases, with 13 bases left between them. The chain's CDR3 is CASSSRDWGTEAFF. The CDR3 DNA reads TGTGCCAGCAGTTCTCGGGATTGGGGCACTGAAGCTTTCTTT.

The genes are TRBV7-2 and TRBJ1-2, with D unclear. Germline lookup yields CDR1 SGHTA and CDR2 FQGNSA. This CDR3 contains 13 residues. Trimming cost V 9 bases and J 10 bases, with 21 bases left between them. The DNA for the CDR3 is TGTGCCAGTGGATCCGGAGGTCTTCGGGACTACACCTTC. Translating it yields CASGSGGLRDYTF. Combining the CDR3 with reference TRBV7-2 and TRBJ1-2 gives the whole variable domain GAGVSQSPSNKVTEKGKDVELRCDPISGHTALYWYRQSLGQGLEFLIYFQGNSAPDKSGLPSDRFSAERTGGSVSTLTIQRTQQEDSAVYLCASGSGGLRDYTFGSGTRLTVV.

V usage is TRBV6-2 or TRBV6-3 and J usage is TRBJ2-1; a possible D gene is TRBD1 (5 bases). Germline V lookup: CDR1 MNHEY, CDR2 SVGEGT. The CDR3 contains 14 residues. V shed 0 bases and J shed 6 bases, with 9 bases lying between them. CDR3 in DNA: TGTGCCAGCAGTTACTCGCAAAGGGGCAATGAGCAGTTCTTC. Its translation is CASSYSQRGNEQFF.

The chain has TRBV4-1 and TRBJ2-1; D gene unclear. V gave up 4 bases and J gave up 9 bases, with 16 bases separating them. Germline V gives CDR1 MGHRA, CDR2 YSYEKL. This CDR3 contains 14 residues. CDR3 in DNA: TGCGCCAGCAGCCCAAACAGCAGGTATAGTGAGCAGTTCTTC. This encodes CASSPNSRYSEQFF.

This rearrangement joins TRBV30 to TRBJ1-2, with D possibly matching TRBD1 (6 bases). V was trimmed by 3 bases and J by 5 bases, leaving 16 bases between them. Germline V gene sequence: CDR1 GTSNPN, CDR2 SVGIG (reference sequence). CDR3 length equals 14 residues. The CDR3 nucleotides read TGTGCCTGGAGCACAGGGTCTGGAAGGTATGGCTACACCTTC. Its protein product is CAWSTGSGRYGYTF.

The V gene is TRBV4-1, the J gene TRBJ1-5; D unresolved. Germline lookup yields CDR1 MGHRA and CDR2 YSYEKL. This CDR3 has 15 residues. V lost 1 base, J lost 3 bases, and 10 bases lay in between. The CDR3 spells CASSQAGILNQPQHF. Here the CDR3 DNA reads TGCGCCAGCAGCCAAGCAGGAATACTCAATCAGCCCCAGCATTTT.

This chain links TRBV2 with TRBJ1-1; D is ambiguous. The germline V gene has CDR1 SNHLY and CDR2 FYNNEI. This CDR3 has 16 residues. V lost 1 base, J lost 0 bases, and 12 bases lay in between. CDR3: CASSEERVSMNTEAFF. The CDR3 bases are TGTGCCAGCAGTGAAGAAAGAGTTTCCATGAACACTGAAGCTTTCTTT.

The rearrangement links TRBV11-2 to TRBJ2-7; D ambiguous. V lost 1 base and J 0 bases, leaving 16 bases between the germline ends. Germline CDR1 and CDR2: SGHAT and FQNNGV. The CDR3 length is 17 residues. CDR3 DNA sequence: TGTGCCAGCAGCTTAGTTTCAGACTTGTACTACTCCTACGAGCAGTACTTC. It is translated as CASSLVSDLYYSYEQYF.

The genes are TRBV7-2 and TRBJ2-1, with 12 bases that match TRBD2. This CDR3 spans 17 amino acids. Germline V gene sequence: CDR1 SGHTA, CDR2 FQGNSA. J lost 7 bases, V lost 5 bases, and 12 bases had no gene match. The chain's CDR3 is CASSPRLAGAPYNEQFF. In DNA, the CDR3 is TGTGCCAGCAGCCCCCGACTAGCGGGAGCGCCATATAATGAGCAGTTCTTC.

The chain joins TRBV7-2 to TRBJ2-7; 9 bases are shared with TRBD2. The V gene end was trimmed by 7 bases and the J gene end by 2 bases; junction bases not matched to a gene: 9. The CDR3 runs to 15 residues. Per germline, CDR1 SGHTA and CDR2 FQGNSA. The CDR3: CASNRLPSGTYEQYF. CDR3 DNA: TGTGCCAGCAACCGTTTGCCTAGCGGGACCTACGAGCAGTACTTC.

The chain carries TRBV7-3 and TRBJ1-3; D unresolved. V lost 4 bases and J 3 bases, leaving 7 bases between the germline ends. CDR1 is SGHTA, CDR2 FQGTGA, per germline. The CDR3 contains 13 residues. The CDR3, as DNA: TGTGCCAGCAGCTCATCGATTGGAAACACCATATATTTT. Protein sequence: CASSSSIGNTIYF.

This clone was counted a few times. V usage is TRBV6-5 and J usage is TRBJ1-1; D gene unclear. Germline CDR1 MNHEY, CDR2 SVGAGI. The CDR3 length is 12 residues. V lost 0 bases, J lost 6 bases, and 5 bases lay in between. CDR3 coding DNA: TGTGCCAGCAGTTACTCCGGGGCTGAAGCTTTCTTT. This encodes CASSYSGAEAFF.

This clone showed up just once. The rearrangement uses TRBV3-1 (or the pseudogene TRBV3-2) and TRBJ1-2, with D perhaps matching TRBD1 (5 bases). Trimming pared 3 bases from V and 0 bases from J, leaving 29 bases between. There are 21 residues in the CDR3. Germline V gene data show CDR1 as LGHDT and CDR2 as YNNKEL (reference sequence). CDR3 coding DNA: TGTGCCAGCAGCCACAACCTACGGGGGAAGATAGCCTCCCCAACTAACTATGGCTACACCTTC. This translates into CASSHNLRGKIASPTNYGYTF.

The chain has TRBV7-2 and TRBJ2-1, with 7 bases that match TRBD1. The CDR3 runs 16 residues. Germline lookup yields CDR1 SGHTA and CDR2 FQGNSA. V was pared by 1 base and J by 3 bases, with 6 bases of the junction left unmatched. The CDR3 region has the DNA TGTGCCAGCAGCTTAGAAGGGACAGTACTCTACAATGAGCAGTTCTTC. Amino acid sequence: CASSLEGTVLYNEQFF.

The CDR3 region is CASSQRYSYNEQFF. Here the CDR3 DNA reads TGTGCCAGCAGCCAAAGATACTCCTACAATGAGCAGTTCTTC. The chain combines TRBV3-1 (or the pseudogene TRBV3-2) with TRBJ2-1; D gene unclear. Germline CDR1 is LGHDT and CDR2 is YNNKEL (reference sequence). The CDR3 consists of 14 residues. The V end lost 2 bases, the J end lost 0 bases, and 5 bases lay between the germline ends.

The chain uses TRBV5-1 and TRBJ2-2; a weak D match, TRBD1 (6 bases). V was pared by 2 bases and J by 3 bases, with 8 bases between. Looked up from germline, CDR1 is SGHRS and CDR2 is YFSETQ. CDR3 size: 14 residues. The CDR3: CASSFDRYTGELFF. For the CDR3, the DNA is TGCGCCAGCAGCTTCGACAGGTACACCGGGGAGCTGTTTTTT.

The chain links TRBV11-2 to TRBJ1-1; perhaps TRBD1 as D (6 bases). Trimming cost V 0 bases and J 1 base, with 9 bases left between them. This CDR3 is 15 amino acids long. CDR1 and CDR2 from the germline V gene are SGHAT and FQNNGV. The CDR3 spells CASSLDQGTNTEAFF. CDR3 nucleotides: TGTGCCAGCAGCTTAGATCAGGGGACGAACACTGAAGCTTTCTTT.

This chain links TRBV9 with TRBJ1-2, with D maybe TRBD1 (6 bases). The germline V gene has CDR1 SGDLS and CDR2 YYNGEE. The germline V and J ends were trimmed by 3 bases and 5 bases, with 17 bases remaining between them. The CDR3 loop spans 15 amino acids. This CDR3 is CASSAGGRAGYGYTF. In DNA, the CDR3 is TGTGCCAGCAGCGCCGGGGGCAGGGCGGGATATGGCTACACCTTC.

Written as DNA, the CDR3 is TGTGCCAGCAGTTTATTGCGGGAGGGTTTGAATGGCTACACCTTC. This encodes CASSLLREGLNGYTF. V gene TRBV27 combines with J gene TRBJ1-2; no definite D call. The CDR3 runs 15 residues. Trimming took 1 base from V and 6 from J, leaving 15 bases between them. Germline-derived CDR1 and CDR2 are MNHEY and SMNVEV (reference sequence).

The chain joins TRBV14 to TRBJ2-5; 13 nucleotides match TRBD2. Germline assignment: CDR1 SGHDN and CDR2 FVKESK. After removal of 2 bases from V and 5 bases from J, the junction contained 5 bases not matched to a gene. The CDR3 contains 16 residues. The CDR3 sequence is CASSQQLAGGLETQYF. CDR3 nucleotides: TGTGCCAGCAGCCAACAACTAGCGGGGGGGCTGGAGACCCAGTACTTC.

This sequence joins TRBV28 and TRBJ1-2; 7 nucleotides line up with TRBD1. Germline lookup yields CDR1 MDHEN and CDR2 SYDVKM. The CDR3 covers 15 residues. The J segment lost 0 bases and the V segment lost 6 bases, leaving 7 bases of the junction unmatched. The CDR3 DNA reads as TGTGCCAGCAGCTTCACAGGGGCGACTAACTATGGCTACACCTTC. Its translation: CASSFTGATNYGYTF.

The chain links TRBV27 to TRBJ1-5, with D possibly TRBD1 on 6 matching bases. This CDR3 comprises 16 residues. Trimming took 5 bases from V and 2 from J, leaving 16 bases between them. CDR1 and CDR2 (germline): MNHEY, SMNVEV (reference sequence). This CDR3 reads CASSPIGRGGNQPQHF. The DNA for the CDR3 is TGTGCCAGCAGTCCTATCGGCAGGGGTGGCAATCAGCCCCAGCATTTT.

CDR3 coding DNA: TGTGCCAGCAGCTTAGGGCGGAGCGGAGTTTCCTACAATGAGCAGTTCTTC. Protein sequence: CASSLGRSGVSYNEQFF. The chain joins TRBV7-9 to TRBJ2-1; perhaps TRBD2 as D (5 bases). Germline V lookup: CDR1 SEHNR, CDR2 FQNEAQ (reference sequence). Trimming took off 1 base at V and 1 base at J, with 14 bases between the two ends. The CDR3 runs to 17 residues.

The chain employs TRBV7-9 and TRBJ1-4, with D unclear. From germline, CDR1 is SEHNR and CDR2 FQNEAQ (reference sequence). This CDR3 region has 13 residues. V was pared by 4 bases and J by 3 bases, with 6 bases between. The DNA for the CDR3 is TGTGCCAGCAGCTACGGCCCTAATGAAAAACTGTTTTTT. Residues: CASSYGPNEKLFF.